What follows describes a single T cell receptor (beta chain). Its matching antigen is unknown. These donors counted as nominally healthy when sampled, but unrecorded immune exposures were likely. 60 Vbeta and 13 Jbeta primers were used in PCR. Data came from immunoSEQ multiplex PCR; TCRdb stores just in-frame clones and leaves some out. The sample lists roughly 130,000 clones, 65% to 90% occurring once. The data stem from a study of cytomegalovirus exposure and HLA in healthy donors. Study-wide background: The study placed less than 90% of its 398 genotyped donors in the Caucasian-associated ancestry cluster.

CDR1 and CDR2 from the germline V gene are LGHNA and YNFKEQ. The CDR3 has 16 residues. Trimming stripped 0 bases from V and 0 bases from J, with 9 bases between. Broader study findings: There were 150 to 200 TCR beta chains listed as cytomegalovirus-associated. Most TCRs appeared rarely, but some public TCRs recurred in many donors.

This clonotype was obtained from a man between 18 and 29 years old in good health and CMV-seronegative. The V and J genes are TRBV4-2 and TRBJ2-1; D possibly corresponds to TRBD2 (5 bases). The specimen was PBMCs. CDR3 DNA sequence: TGTGCCAGCAGCCAAGAGGGAGACGTCTCCTACAATGAGCAGTTCTTC. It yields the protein CASSQEGDVSYNEQFF.